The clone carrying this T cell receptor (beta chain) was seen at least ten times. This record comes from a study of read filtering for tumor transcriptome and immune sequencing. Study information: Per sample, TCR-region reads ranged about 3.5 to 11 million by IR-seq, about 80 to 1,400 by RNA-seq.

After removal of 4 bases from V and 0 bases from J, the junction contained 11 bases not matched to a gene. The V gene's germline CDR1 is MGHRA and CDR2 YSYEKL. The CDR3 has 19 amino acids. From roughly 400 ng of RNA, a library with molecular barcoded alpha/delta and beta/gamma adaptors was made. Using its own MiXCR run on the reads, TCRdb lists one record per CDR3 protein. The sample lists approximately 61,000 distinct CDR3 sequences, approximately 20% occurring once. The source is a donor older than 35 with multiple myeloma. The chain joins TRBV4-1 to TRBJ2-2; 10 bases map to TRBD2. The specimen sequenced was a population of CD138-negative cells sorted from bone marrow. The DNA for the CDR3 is TGCGCCAGCAGCCGCTCGGTGGCTAGCGGGGGACCGAACACCGGGGAGCTGTTTTTT. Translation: CASSRSVASGGPNTGELFF.